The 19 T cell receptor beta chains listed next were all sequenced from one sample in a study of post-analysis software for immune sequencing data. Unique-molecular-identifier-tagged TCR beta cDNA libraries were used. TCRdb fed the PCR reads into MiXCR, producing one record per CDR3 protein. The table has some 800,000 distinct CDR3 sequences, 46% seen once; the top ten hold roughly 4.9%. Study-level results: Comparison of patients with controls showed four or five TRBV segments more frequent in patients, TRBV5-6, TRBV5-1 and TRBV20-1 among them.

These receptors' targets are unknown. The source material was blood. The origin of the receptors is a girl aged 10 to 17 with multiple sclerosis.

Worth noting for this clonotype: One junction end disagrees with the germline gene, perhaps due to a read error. The CDR3 DNA reads TGTGCCAGCAGCGCCGGGGGTCGGAACCCTGAAGCTTTCTTT. Translating it yields CASSAGGRNPEAFF. The genes are TRBV9 and TRBJ1-1, with a tentative D call TRBD1 (5 bases). The CDR3 is made up of 14 amino acids. Germline CDR1 is SGDLS and CDR2 is YYNGEE.

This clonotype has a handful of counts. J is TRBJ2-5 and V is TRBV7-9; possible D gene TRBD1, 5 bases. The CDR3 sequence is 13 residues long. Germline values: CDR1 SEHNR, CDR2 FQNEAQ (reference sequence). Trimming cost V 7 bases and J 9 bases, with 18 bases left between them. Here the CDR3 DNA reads TGTGCCAGCATGGCGGACATACCAAAGCCCCAGTACTTC. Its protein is CASMADIPKPQYF.

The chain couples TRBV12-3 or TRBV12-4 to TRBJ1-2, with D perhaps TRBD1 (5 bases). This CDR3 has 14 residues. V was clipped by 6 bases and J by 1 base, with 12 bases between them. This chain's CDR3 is CASSPGENNYGYTF. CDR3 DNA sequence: TGTGCCAGCAGCCCGGGGGAGAATAACTATGGCTACACCTTC.

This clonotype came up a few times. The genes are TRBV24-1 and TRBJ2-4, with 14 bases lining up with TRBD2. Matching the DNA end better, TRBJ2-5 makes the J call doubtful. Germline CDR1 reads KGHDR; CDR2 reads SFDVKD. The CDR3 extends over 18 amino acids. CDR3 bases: TGTGCCACCAGTGCATCCGGGACTAGCGGGAGATGGGGAGAGACCCAGTACTTC. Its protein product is CATSASGTSGRWGETQYF.

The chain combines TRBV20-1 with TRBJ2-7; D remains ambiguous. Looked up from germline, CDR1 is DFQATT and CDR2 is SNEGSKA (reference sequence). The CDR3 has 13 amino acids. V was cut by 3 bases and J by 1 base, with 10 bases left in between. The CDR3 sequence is CSARSSSSYEQYF. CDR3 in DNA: TGCAGTGCTAGGTCGAGCAGTTCCTACGAGCAGTACTTC.

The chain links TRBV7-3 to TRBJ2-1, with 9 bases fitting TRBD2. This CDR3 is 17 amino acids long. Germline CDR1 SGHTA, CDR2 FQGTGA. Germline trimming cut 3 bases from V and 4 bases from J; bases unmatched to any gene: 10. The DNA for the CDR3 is TGTGCCAGCAGCTTTTCGGGAGCGGGAGGAGGATACAATGAGCAGTTCTTC. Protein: CASSFSGAGGGYNEQFF.

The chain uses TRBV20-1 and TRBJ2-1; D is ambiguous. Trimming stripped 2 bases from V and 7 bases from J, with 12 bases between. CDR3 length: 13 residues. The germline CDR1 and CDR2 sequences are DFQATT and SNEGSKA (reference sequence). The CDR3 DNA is TGCAGTGCTAGACGGCCGCCCGGGAATGAGCAGTTCTTC. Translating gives CSARRPPGNEQFF.

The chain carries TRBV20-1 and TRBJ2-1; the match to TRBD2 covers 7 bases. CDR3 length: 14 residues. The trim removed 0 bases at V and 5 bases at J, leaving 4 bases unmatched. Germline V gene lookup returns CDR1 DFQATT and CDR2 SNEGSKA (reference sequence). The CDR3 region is CSARDWLADNEQFF. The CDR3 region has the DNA TGCAGTGCTAGAGATTGGCTAGCGGACAATGAGCAGTTCTTC.

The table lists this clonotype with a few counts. The CDR3 protein is CATSRGNSGRVEQYF. In nucleotides, the CDR3 is TGTGCCACCAGCAGAGGTAATAGCGGGAGAGTCGAGCAGTACTTC. The chain uses TRBV15 and TRBJ2-4; TRBD2 aligns across 9 bases. The tail of the sequence fits TRBJ2-7 better, so the J call may be wrong. The germline CDR1 and CDR2 sequences are LNHNV and YYDKDF (reference sequence). The CDR3 sequence is 15 residues long.

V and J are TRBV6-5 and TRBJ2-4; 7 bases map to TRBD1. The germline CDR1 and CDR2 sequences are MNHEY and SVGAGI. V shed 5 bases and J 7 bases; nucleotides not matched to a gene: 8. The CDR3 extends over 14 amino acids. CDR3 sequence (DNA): TGTGCCAGCAGTCTCGGGACAGTGGACAACATTCAGTACTTC. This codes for CASSLGTVDNIQYF.

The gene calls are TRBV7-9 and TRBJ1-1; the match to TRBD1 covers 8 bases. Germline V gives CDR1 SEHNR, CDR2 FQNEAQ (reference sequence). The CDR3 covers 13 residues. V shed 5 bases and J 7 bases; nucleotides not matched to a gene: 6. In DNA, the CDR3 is TGTGCCAGCAGCCGACAGGGGATTGATGAAGCTTTCTTT. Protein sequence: CASSRQGIDEAFF.

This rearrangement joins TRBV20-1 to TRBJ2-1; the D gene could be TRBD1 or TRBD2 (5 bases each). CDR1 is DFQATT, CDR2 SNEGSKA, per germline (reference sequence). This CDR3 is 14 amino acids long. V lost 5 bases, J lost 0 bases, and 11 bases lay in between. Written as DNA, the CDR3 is TGCAGTGCTGTCGATGGGGGCTCCTACAATGAGCAGTTCTTC. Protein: CSAVDGGSYNEQFF.

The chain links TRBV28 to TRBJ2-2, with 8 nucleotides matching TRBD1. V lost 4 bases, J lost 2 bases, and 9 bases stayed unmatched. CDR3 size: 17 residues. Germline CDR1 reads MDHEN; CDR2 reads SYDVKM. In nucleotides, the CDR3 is TGTGCCAGCAGTTCCGAGGACAGGGAGAGAAACACCGGGGAGCTGTTTTTT. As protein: CASSSEDRERNTGELFF.

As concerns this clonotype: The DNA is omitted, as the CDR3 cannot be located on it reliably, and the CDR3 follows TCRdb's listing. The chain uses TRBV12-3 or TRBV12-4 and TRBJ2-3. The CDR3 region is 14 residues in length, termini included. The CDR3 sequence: CASSFAQGTDVEYF.

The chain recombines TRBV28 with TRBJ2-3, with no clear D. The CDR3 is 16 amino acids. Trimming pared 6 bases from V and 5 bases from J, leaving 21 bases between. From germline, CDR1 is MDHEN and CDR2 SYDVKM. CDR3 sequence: CASSTYWASQGDTQYF. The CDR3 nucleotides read TGTGCCAGCAGCACTTACTGGGCTAGTCAAGGAGATACGCAGTATTTT.

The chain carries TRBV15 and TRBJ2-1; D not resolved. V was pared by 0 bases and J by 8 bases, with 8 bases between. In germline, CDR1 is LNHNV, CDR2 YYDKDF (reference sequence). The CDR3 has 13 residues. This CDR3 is CATSREGWDEQFF. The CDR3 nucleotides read TGTGCCACCAGCAGAGAGGGGTGGGATGAGCAGTTCTTC.

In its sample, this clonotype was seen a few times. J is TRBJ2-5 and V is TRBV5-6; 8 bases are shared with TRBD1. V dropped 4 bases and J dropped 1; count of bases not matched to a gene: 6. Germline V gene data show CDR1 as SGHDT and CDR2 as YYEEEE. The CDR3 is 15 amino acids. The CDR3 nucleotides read TGTGCCAGCAGCACTGGACAGGGTGGCCAAGAGACCCAGTACTTC. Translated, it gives CASSTGQGGQETQYF.

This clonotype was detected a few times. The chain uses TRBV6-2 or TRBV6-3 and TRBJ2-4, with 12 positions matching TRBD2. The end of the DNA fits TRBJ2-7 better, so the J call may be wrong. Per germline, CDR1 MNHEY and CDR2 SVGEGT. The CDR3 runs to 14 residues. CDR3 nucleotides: TGTGCCAGCAGGGAGACTAGCGGGAGCTACGAGCAGTACTTC. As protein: CASRETSGSYEQYF.

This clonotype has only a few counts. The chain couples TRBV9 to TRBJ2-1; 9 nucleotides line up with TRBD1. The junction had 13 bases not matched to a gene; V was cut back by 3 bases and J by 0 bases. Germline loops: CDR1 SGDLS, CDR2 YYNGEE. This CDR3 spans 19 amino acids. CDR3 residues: CASSEGTGMRGSSYNEQFF. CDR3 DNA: TGTGCCAGCAGCGAGGGGACAGGGATGAGGGGTAGCTCCTACAATGAGCAGTTCTTC.